One and the same sample provided the 17 T cell receptor beta chains below, sequenced in a study of blood T cells in healthy people across ages. Alongside a J-beta primer mix, a sample-barcoded 5' primer served in a second PCR lasting about 7 to 11 cycles. TCRdb itself ran the 5' RACE reads through MiXCR, one entry per CDR3 protein. The sample lists 890,000 or so distinct CDR3 sequences; 62% were seen once. Sequencing was performed on blood. The receptors derive from a man in his thirties or forties in good health.

This sequence joins TRBV28 and TRBJ2-5, with D possibly TRBD2 on 6 matching bases. Germline V gene data show CDR1 as MDHEN and CDR2 as SYDVKM. The CDR3 has 15 amino acids. Trimming stripped 4 bases from V and 7 bases from J, with 19 bases between. The CDR3 is CASSSPSGSRRTQYF. The CDR3 nucleotides read TGTGCCAGCAGTTCCCCCAGCGGGTCGAGGCGGACCCAGTACTTC. The full variable domain, in which reference TRBV28 and TRBJ2-5 provide the parts outside the CDR3, is DVKVTQSSRYLVKRTGEKVFLECVQDMDHENMFWYRQDPGLGLRLIYFSYDVKMKEKGDIPEGYSVSREKKERFSLILESASTNQTSMYLCASSSPSGSRRTQYFGPGTRLLVL.

Only a few counts were recorded for this clonotype. The chain couples TRBV5-1 to TRBJ2-5; D perhaps matches TRBD1 (5 bases). The V and J ends lost 0 bases and 5 bases respectively, with 11 bases between them. CDR1 is SGHRS and CDR2 is YFSETQ in the germline V gene. There are 14 residues in the CDR3. In DNA, the CDR3 is TGCGCCAGCAGCTTGGCCGCAGGGCCGGAGACCCAGTACTTC. Its translation is CASSLAAGPETQYF.

The CDR3 protein is CASSQGSGRETQYF. CDR3 nucleotides: TGTGCCAGCAGCCAAGGTTCGGGCCGTGAGACCCAGTACTTC. The rearrangement uses TRBV4-2 and TRBJ2-5, with D hard to call. Looked up from germline, CDR1 is LGHNA and CDR2 is YNFKEQ. V lost 1 base and J lost 5, with 11 bases in between. CDR3 length equals 14 residues.

The V and J genes are TRBV4-3 and TRBJ2-5; D remains ambiguous. The V gene lost 0 bases and the J gene lost 5 bases, with 10 bases spanning the gap. The CDR3 is 14 amino acids. Per the germline V gene, CDR1 is LGHNA and CDR2 is YSLEER. In nucleotides, the CDR3 is TGCGCCAGCAGCCAAGATTCGGCTTTGGAGACCCAGTACTTC. Its translation is CASSQDSALETQYF.

This chain connects TRBV6-5 to TRBJ2-7; perhaps TRBD2 as D (6 bases). V gave up 5 bases and J gave up 3 bases, with 11 bases separating them. The CDR3 is made up of 13 amino acids. Germline V lookup: CDR1 MNHEY, CDR2 SVGAGI. Here the CDR3 reads CASSHRDFYEQYF. DNA of the CDR3: TGTGCCAGCAGTCACCGGGACTTCTACGAGCAGTACTTC.

V and J are TRBV14 and TRBJ1-2; no reliable D call. The CDR3 length is 13 residues. The germline V gene encodes CDR1 SGHDN and CDR2 FVKESK. Trimming removed 6 bases from V and 1 base from J, with 9 bases in between. CDR3 sequence (DNA): TGTGCCAGCAGAGCACCGAATAACTATGGCTACACCTTC. Its translation: CASRAPNNYGYTF. The whole variable domain, filled in from reference TRBV14 and TRBJ1-2, reads EAGVTQFPSHSVIEKGQTVTLRCDPISGHDNLYWYRRVMGKEIKFLLHFVKESKQDESGMPNNRFLAERTGGTYSTLKVQPAELEDSGVYFCASRAPNNYGYTFGSGTRLTVV.

This sequence joins TRBV24-1 and TRBJ2-5, with D perhaps matching TRBD1 (5 bases). V lost 5 bases and J 1 base, leaving 10 bases between the germline ends. This CDR3 is built from 14 residues. Germline CDR1 reads KGHDR; CDR2 reads SFDVKD. CDR3 coding DNA: TGTGCCACCAGTGCCAACAGGATCCAAGAGACCCAGTACTTC. It translates to CATSANRIQETQYF.

The V gene is TRBV4-2, the J gene TRBJ2-4; TRBD1 might be the D (6 bases). The J call is doubtful: the DNA matches TRBJ2-7 better. Germline V lookup: CDR1 LGHNA, CDR2 YNFKEQ. The CDR3 sequence is 15 residues long. CDR3 region: CASSHVPGQRHEQYF. The CDR3 DNA reads as TGTGCCAGCAGCCATGTCCCCGGACAGAGACACGAGCAGTACTTC.

J is TRBJ2-6 and V is TRBV28; D is ambiguous. Deletions cut 1 base from V and 0 bases from J, with 7 bases between. The CDR3 runs to 16 residues. The germline V gene encodes CDR1 MDHEN and CDR2 SYDVKM. The CDR3 region is CASSLFQSSGANVLTF. The CDR3 region has the DNA TGTGCCAGCAGTTTATTCCAGAGCTCTGGGGCCAACGTCCTGACTTTC.

The chain links TRBV20-1 to TRBJ2-6; no reliable D call. Germline V gene lookup returns CDR1 DFQATT and CDR2 SNEGSKA (reference sequence). Trimming cost V 1 base and J 0 bases, with 7 bases left between them. CDR3 length equals 15 residues. CDR3 sequence reads: CSARGWFSGANVLTF. In nucleotides, the CDR3 is TGCAGTGCTAGAGGGTGGTTCTCTGGGGCCAACGTCCTGACTTTC.

The chain has TRBV9 and TRBJ2-5; 9 bases map to TRBD2. Unmatched junction bases numbered 4, after V lost 3 bases and J lost 1 base. Germline loops: CDR1 SGDLS, CDR2 YYNGEE. The CDR3 runs to 15 residues. The CDR3 sequence is CASSGQLAGQETQYF. The CDR3 coding sequence is TGTGCCAGCAGCGGCCAACTAGCGGGCCAAGAGACCCAGTACTTC.

The chain combines TRBV29-1 with TRBJ2-3, with D possibly TRBD2 on 5 matching bases. The germline CDR1 and CDR2 sequences are SQVTM and ANQGSEA. Trimming shortened V by 4 bases and J by 0 bases, and 8 bases separated the two germline ends. This CDR3 region has 13 residues. The CDR3 loop is CSVGRDSTDTQYF. The DNA of the CDR3 is TGCAGCGTTGGCCGGGATAGCACAGATACGCAGTATTTT.

This clonotype came up many times. The rearrangement joins TRBV7-2 to TRBJ1-5, with unresolved D. The V gene lost 1 base and the J gene lost 2 bases, with 3 bases spanning the gap. The CDR3 covers 13 residues. The germline gives CDR1 SGHTA, CDR2 FQGNSA. This CDR3 is CASSLDGNQPQHF. CDR3 in DNA: TGTGCCAGCAGCTTAGACGGCAATCAGCCCCAGCATTTT.

This clonotype was found a few times. Written as DNA, the CDR3 is TGTGCCAGCAGCTTGGCTTCGGGGGGCCTCTACAATGAGCAGTTCTTC. This codes for CASSLASGGLYNEQFF. This chain connects TRBV5-6 to TRBJ2-1, with D perhaps matching TRBD2 (7 bases). This CDR3 contains 16 residues. Trimming took 0 bases from V and 3 from J, leaving 13 bases between them. Germline CDR1 SGHDT, CDR2 YYEEEE. Combining the CDR3 with reference TRBV5-6 and TRBJ2-1 gives the whole variable domain DAGVTQSPTHLIKTRGQQVTLRCSPKSGHDTVSWYQQALGQGPQFIFQYYEEEERQRGNFPDRFSGHQFPNYSSELNVNALLLGDSALYLCASSLASGGLYNEQFFGPGTRLTVL.

This clonotype was seen only a few times. This chain links TRBV27 with TRBJ1-2; 8 bases agree with TRBD1. The CDR3 loop spans 13 amino acids. With V trimmed by 4 bases and J by 4 bases, 2 bases remained unmatched. Germline lookup yields CDR1 MNHEY and CDR2 SMNVEV (reference sequence). CDR3 DNA: TGTGCCAGCAGTTACAGGGGGGTCTATGGCTACACCTTC. This codes for CASSYRGVYGYTF.

The chain joins TRBV29-1 to TRBJ2-3, with a possible D match to TRBD2 (5 bases). The CDR3 is 13 residues long. V dropped 3 bases and J dropped 4 bases, with 11 bases sitting between them. CDR1 and CDR2 (germline): SQVTM, ANQGSEA. CDR3 loop: CSVEAGNPDTQYF. DNA of the CDR3: TGCAGCGTTGAGGCGGGTAACCCAGATACGCAGTATTTT.

The genes are TRBV7-9 and TRBJ1-1, with D perhaps matching TRBD1 (6 bases). The V gene lost 4 bases and the J gene lost 5 bases, with 14 bases spanning the gap. CDR1 and CDR2 from the germline V gene are SEHNR and FQNEAQ (reference sequence). This CDR3 comprises 14 residues. The CDR3: CASSSWDIRTEAFF. DNA of the CDR3: TGTGCCAGCAGCTCATGGGACATTAGGACTGAAGCTTTCTTT.